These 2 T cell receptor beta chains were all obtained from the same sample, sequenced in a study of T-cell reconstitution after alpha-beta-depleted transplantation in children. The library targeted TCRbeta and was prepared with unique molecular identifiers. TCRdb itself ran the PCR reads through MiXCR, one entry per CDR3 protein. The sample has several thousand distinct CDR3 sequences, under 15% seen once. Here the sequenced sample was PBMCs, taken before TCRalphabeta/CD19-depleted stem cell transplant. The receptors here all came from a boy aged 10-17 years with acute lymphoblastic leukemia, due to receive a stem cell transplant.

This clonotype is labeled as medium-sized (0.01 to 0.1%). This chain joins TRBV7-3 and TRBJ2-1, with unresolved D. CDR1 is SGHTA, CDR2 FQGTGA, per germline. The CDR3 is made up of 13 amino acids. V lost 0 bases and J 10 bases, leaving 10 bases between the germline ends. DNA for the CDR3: TGTGCCAGCAGCTTAACGATCCTAACCGAGCAGTTCTTC. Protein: CASSLTILTEQFF. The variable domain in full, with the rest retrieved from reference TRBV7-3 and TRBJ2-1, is GAGVSQTPSNKVTEKGKYVELRCDPISGHTALYWYRQSLGQGPEFLIYFQGTGAADDSGLPNDRFFAVRPEGSVSTLKIQRTERGDSAVYLCASSLTILTEQFFGPGTRLTVL.

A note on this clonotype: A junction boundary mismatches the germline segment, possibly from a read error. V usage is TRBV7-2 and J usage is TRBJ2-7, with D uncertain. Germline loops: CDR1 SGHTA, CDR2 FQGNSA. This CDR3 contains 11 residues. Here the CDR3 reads CAGSPAYEQYF. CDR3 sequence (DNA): TGTGCCGGCAGCCCGGCCTACGAGCAGTACTTC.